The rows below give T cell receptor beta chains drawn from one sample of a study of blood T cell repertoires in COVID-19. Generated by immunoSEQ multiplex PCR, the TCRdb table keeps only in-frame clones and is missing some. The sample consists of fewer than 450,000 clones, 87% of them appearing once. The source material was peripheral blood. These receptor sequences come from a woman aged 50 to 60 with COVID-19, enrolled during active disease. The CDR3 runs from the conserved cysteine through the conserved F or W. The D gene is left open where the match is weak. Where a row states a size, it is once, few, many or the class of an expanded clone; other rows omit it.

J gene: TRBJ2-3
D gene: NA
clone size: NA
V gene: TRBV3-1/TRBV3-2
CDR3 protein: CASSPFRTTRDTQYF
CDR3 DNA: TGTGCCAGCAGCCCGTTCCGGACTACCCGTGATACGCAGTATTTT

J gene: TRBJ1-5
D gene: NA
clone size: NA
V gene: TRBV19
CDR3 protein: CASSTQGYRKNSNQPQHF
CDR3 DNA: TGTGCCAGTAGTACCCAGGGATATAGGAAAAATAGCAATCAGCCCCAGCATTTT

J gene: TRBJ2-1
D gene: TRBD2
clone size: once
V gene: TRBV30
CDR3 protein: CAWSATSGNEQFF
CDR3 DNA: TGTGCCTGGAGCGCTACTAGCGGCAATGAGCAGTTCTTC

J gene: TRBJ1-1
D gene: NA
clone size: NA
V gene: TRBV27
CDR3 protein: CASSLGRAMNTEAFF
CDR3 DNA: TGTGCCAGCAGTTTGGGCAGAGCCATGAACACTGAAGCTTTCTTT

J gene: TRBJ2-7
D gene: TRBD2
clone size: NA
V gene: TRBV5-4
CDR3 protein: CASSPIKTSGRNEQYF
CDR3 DNA: TGTGCCAGCAGCCCGATCAAGACTAGCGGGAGAAACGAGCAGTACTTC

J gene: TRBJ2-1
D gene: TRBD2
clone size: NA
V gene: TRBV5-1
CDR3 protein: CASSLSVAGVGNEQFF
CDR3 DNA: TGCGCCAGCAGCTTGAGTGTGGCGGGAGTAGGGAATGAGCAGTTCTTC

J gene: TRBJ1-2
D gene: TRBD1
clone size: NA
V gene: TRBV5-1
CDR3 protein: CASSNRTGGSGYTF
CDR3 DNA: TGCGCCAGCAGTAATCGGACAGGGGGCTCTGGCTACACCTTC

J gene: TRBJ1-5
D gene: NA
clone size: few
V gene: TRBV19
CDR3 protein: CASNPGTGKVQPQHF
CDR3 DNA: TGTGCCAGTAACCCAGGTACAGGGAAAGTCCAGCCCCAGCATTTT

J gene: TRBJ2-1
D gene: TRBD1
clone size: NA
V gene: TRBV12-3/TRBV12-4
CDR3 protein: CASRTGAYNEQFF
CDR3 DNA: TGTGCCAGCAGGACAGGGGCCTACAATGAGCAGTTCTTC

J gene: TRBJ2-1
D gene: NA
clone size: NA
V gene: TRBV11-3
CDR3 protein: CASSLVTGDRYNEQFF
CDR3 DNA: TGTGCCAGCAGCTTAGTGACGGGAGACCGGTACAATGAGCAGTTCTTC